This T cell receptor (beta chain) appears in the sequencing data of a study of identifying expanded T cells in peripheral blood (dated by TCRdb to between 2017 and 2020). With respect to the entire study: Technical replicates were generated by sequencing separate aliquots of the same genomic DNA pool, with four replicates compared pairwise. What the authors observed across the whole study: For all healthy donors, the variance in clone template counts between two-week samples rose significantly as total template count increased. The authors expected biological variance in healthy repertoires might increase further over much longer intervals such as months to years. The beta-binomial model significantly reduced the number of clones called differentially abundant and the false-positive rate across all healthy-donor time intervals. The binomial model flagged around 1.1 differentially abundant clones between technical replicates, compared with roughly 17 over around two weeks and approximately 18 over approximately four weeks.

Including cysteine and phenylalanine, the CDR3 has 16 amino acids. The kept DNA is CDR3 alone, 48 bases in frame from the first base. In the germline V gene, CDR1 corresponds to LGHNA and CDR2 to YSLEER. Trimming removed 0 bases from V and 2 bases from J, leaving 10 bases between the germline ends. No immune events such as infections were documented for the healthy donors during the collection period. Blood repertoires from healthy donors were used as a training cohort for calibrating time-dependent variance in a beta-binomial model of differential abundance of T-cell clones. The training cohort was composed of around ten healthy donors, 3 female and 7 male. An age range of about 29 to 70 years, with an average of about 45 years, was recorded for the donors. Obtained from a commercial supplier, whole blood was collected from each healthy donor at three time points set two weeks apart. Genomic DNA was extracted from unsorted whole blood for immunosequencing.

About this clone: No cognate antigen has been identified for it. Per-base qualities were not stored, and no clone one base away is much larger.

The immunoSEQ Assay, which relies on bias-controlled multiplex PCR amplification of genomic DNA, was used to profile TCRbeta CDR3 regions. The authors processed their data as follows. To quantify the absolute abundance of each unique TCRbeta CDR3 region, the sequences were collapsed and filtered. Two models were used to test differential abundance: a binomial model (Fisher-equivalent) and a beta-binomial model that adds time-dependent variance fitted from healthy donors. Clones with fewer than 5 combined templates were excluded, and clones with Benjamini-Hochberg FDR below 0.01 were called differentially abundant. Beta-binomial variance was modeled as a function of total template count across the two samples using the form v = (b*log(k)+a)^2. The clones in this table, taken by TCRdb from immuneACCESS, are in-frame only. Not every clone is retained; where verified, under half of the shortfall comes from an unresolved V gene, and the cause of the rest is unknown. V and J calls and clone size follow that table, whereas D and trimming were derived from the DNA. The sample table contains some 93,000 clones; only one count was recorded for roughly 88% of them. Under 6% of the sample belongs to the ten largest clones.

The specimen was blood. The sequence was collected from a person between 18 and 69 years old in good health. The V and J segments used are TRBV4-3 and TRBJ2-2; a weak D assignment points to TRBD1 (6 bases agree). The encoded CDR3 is CASSQESRGNTGELFF. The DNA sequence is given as TGCGCCAGCAGCCAAGAGAGCAGGGGTAACACCGGGGAGCTGTTTTTT.